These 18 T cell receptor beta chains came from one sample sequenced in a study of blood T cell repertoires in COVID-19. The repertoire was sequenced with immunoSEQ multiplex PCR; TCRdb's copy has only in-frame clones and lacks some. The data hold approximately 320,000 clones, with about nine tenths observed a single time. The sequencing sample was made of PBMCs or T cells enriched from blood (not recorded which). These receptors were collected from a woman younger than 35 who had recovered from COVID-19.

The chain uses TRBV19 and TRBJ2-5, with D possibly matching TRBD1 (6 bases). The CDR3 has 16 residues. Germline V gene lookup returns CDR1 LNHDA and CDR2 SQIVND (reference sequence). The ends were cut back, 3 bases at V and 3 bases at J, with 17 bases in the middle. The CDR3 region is CASSIRGRGSKETQYF. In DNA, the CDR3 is TGTGCCAGTAGTATCAGGGGTAGAGGGTCGAAAGAGACCCAGTACTTC.

The CDR3 loop reads CASSADYPVNTEAFF. The CDR3 nucleotides are TGTGCCAGCAGTGCGGACTATCCCGTGAACACTGAAGCTTTCTTT. The chain recombines TRBV6-2 or TRBV6-3 with TRBJ1-1; D unclear. The length of the CDR3 is 15 residues. V lost 5 bases and J lost 0, with 13 bases in between. Germline lookup yields CDR1 MNHEY and CDR2 SVGEGT.

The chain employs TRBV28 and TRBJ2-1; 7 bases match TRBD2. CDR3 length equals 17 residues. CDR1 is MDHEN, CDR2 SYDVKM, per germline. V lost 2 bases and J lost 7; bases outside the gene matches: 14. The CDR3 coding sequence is TGTGCCAGCAGTTTAGTGGGGGAGGGCCCCAGACGTAATGAGCAGTTCTTC. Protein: CASSLVGEGPRRNEQFF.

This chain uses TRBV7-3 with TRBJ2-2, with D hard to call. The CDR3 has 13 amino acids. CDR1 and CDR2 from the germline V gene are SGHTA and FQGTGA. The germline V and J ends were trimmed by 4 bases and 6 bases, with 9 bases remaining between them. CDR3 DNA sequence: TGTGCCAGCAGCTCGCAGGCCCCCGGGGAGCTGTTTTTT. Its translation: CASSSQAPGELFF.

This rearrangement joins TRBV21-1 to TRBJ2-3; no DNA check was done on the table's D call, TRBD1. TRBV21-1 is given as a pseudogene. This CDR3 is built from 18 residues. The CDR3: CASSNCRTGGFSTDTQYF. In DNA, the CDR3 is TGTGCCAGCAGCAACTGTCGGACAGGGGGCTTTAGCACAGATACGCAGTATTTT.

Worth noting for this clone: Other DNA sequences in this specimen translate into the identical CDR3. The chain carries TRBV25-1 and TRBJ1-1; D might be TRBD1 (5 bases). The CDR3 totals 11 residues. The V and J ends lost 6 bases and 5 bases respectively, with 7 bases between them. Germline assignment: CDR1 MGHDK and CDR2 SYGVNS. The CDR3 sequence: CASRGGTEAFF. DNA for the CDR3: TGTGCCAGCAGGGGGGGGACTGAAGCTTTCTTT.

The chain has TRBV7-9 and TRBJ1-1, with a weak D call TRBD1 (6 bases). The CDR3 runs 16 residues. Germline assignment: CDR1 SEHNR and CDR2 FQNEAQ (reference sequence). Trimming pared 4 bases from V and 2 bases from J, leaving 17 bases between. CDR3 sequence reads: CASSYKLRTANTEAFF. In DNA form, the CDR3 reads TGTGCCAGCAGCTACAAGCTACGGACAGCTAACACTGAAGCTTTCTTT.

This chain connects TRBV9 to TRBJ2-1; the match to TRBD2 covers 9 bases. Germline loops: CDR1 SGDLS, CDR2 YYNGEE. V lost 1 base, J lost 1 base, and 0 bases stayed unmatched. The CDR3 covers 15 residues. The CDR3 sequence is CASSVSGRSYNEQFF. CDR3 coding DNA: TGTGCCAGCAGCGTAAGCGGGAGGTCCTACAATGAGCAGTTCTTC.

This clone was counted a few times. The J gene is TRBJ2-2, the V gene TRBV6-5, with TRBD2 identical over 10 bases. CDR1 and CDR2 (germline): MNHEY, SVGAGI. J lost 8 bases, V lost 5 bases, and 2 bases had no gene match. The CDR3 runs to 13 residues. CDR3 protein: CASSPSGRGELFF. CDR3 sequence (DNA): TGTGCCAGCAGTCCTAGCGGGAGAGGGGAGCTGTTTTTT.

CDR3 protein: CASSLLGQQETQYF. The DNA of the CDR3 is TGCGCCAGCAGCTTGTTGGGACAACAAGAGACCCAGTACTTC. V usage is TRBV5-1 and J usage is TRBJ2-5, with TRBD1 as a possible D gene (6 bases). Germline CDR1 is SGHRS and CDR2 is YFSETQ. This CDR3 region has 14 residues. Trimming removed 1 base from V and 2 bases from J, with 9 bases in between.

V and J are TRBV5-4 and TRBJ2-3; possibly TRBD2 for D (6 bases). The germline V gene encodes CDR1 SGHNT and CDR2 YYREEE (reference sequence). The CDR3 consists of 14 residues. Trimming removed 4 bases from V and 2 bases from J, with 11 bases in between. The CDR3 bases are TGTGCCAGCAGCCAGACTAGGAACACAGATACGCAGTATTTT. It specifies CASSQTRNTDTQYF.

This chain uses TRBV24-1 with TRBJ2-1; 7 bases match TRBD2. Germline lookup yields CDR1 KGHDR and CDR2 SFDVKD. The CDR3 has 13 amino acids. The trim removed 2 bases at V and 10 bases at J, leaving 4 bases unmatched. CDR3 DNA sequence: TGTGCCACCAGTGATTATCGCGGGGGAGAGCAGTTCTTC. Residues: CATSDYRGGEQFF.

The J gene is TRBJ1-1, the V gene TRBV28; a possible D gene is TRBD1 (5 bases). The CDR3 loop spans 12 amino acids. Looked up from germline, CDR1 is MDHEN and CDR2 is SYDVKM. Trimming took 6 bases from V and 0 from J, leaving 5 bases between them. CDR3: CASRQVNTEAFF. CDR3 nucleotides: TGTGCCAGCAGACAGGTGAACACTGAAGCTTTCTTT.

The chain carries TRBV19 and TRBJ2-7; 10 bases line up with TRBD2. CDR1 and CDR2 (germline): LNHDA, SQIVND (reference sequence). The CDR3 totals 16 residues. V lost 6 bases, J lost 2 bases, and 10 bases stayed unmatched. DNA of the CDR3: TGTGCCAGTAGAAGAAGTGGACTAGCGGATACCTACGAGCAGTACTTC. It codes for CASRRSGLADTYEQYF.

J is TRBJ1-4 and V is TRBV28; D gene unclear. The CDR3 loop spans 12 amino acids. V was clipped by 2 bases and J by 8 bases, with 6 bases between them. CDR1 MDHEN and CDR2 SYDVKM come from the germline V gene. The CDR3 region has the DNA TGTGCCAGCAGTTTACCACTGGAAAAACTGTTTTTT. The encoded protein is CASSLPLEKLFF.

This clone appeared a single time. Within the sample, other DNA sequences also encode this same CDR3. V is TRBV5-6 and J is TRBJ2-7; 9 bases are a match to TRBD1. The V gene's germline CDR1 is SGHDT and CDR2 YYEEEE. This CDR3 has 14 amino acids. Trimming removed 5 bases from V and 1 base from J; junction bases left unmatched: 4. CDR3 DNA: TGTGCCAGCAGTTACGGGACAGGGTCCTACGAGCAGTACTTC. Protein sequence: CASSYGTGSYEQYF.

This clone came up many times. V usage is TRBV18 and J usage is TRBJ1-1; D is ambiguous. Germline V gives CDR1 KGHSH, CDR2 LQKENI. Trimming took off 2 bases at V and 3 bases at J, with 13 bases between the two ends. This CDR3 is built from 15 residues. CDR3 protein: CASSPNFGHHTEAFF. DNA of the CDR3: TGTGCCAGCTCACCAAACTTTGGGCACCACACTGAAGCTTTCTTT. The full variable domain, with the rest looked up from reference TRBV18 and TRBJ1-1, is NAGVMQNPRHLVRRRGQEARLRCSPMKGHSHVYWYRQLPEEGLKFMVYLQKENIIDESGMPKERFSAEFPKEGPSILRIQQVVRGDSAAYFCASSPNFGHHTEAFFGQGTRLTVV.

CDR3 coding DNA: TGTGCCAGTAGCTCGGGACAGGGTTCCTACGAGCAGTACTTC. Translation: CASSSGQGSYEQYF. This chain links TRBV19 with TRBJ2-7; 9 bases agree with TRBD1. CDR3 length: 14 amino acids. J was trimmed by 1 base and V by 6 bases; bases with no gene match: 4. Germline V gives CDR1 LNHDA, CDR2 SQIVND (reference sequence).